This passage covers 28 T cell receptor beta chains from one sample sequenced in a study of human T cells and chemical hapten exposure. Time point specified: patch test 2, 6 weeks after DPC sensitization. The treatment: therapeutic diphenylcyclopropenone sensitization with weekly scalp DPC. TCRdb analysed the RACE reads with MiXCR anew, one entry per CDR3 protein. The sample has 350,000 to 400,000 distinct CDR3 sequences; about 6.3% are singletons. The sample here was whole blood, taken in connection with sensitization to the hapten diphenylcyclopropenone (DPC). The origin of the receptors is a woman aged 18 to 35 with alopecia areata. Some clones in this sample may be carry-over from other donors' samples.

The chain joins TRBV15 to TRBJ2-7; no clear D. Germline values: CDR1 LNHNV, CDR2 YYDKDF (reference sequence). V shed 0 bases and J shed 3 bases, with 9 bases lying between them. The CDR3 totals 14 residues. DNA for the CDR3: TGTGCCACCAGCAGAGATTCCGGAAACTACGAGCAGTACTTC. Protein product: CATSRDSGNYEQYF.

J is TRBJ1-1 and V is TRBV21-1; the table's D call, TRBD1, was not checked against the DNA. TRBV21-1 is marked as a pseudogene. The CDR3 is 13 amino acids. CDR3 sequence (DNA): TGTGCCAGCAGCAAGGACATTTCTGGTGAAGCTTTCTTT. The encoded protein is CASSKDISGEAFF.

This sequence joins TRBV5-8 and TRBJ2-3; D ambiguous. This CDR3 has 15 amino acids. V was pared by 6 bases and J by 2 bases, with 16 bases between. Germline V gives CDR1 SGHTS, CDR2 YDEGEE. CDR3 sequence reads: CASTITRWITDTQYF. The CDR3 region has the DNA TGTGCCAGCACCATCACCCGGTGGATCACAGATACGCAGTATTTT.

This clonotype was detected only a few times. The rearrangement links TRBV20-1 to TRBJ1-3, with a possible D match to TRBD1 (5 bases). The germline CDR1 and CDR2 sequences are DFQATT and SNEGSKA (reference sequence). Between the trimmed V and J ends, which lost 6 bases and 2 bases, there was a span of 8 bases. The length of the CDR3 is 12 residues. CDR3 protein: CSAFRAGNTIYF. The CDR3 DNA follows: TGCAGTGCCTTCAGGGCTGGAAACACCATATATTTT.

This clonotype was recorded many times. In DNA, the CDR3 is TGTGCCAGCAGTTTATCCCCGAAAGAGACCCAGTACTTC. This codes for CASSLSPKETQYF. The chain links TRBV27 to TRBJ2-5; D is unresolved. CDR3 size: 13 residues. Germline V gene lookup returns CDR1 MNHEY and CDR2 SMNVEV (reference sequence). The germline V and J ends were trimmed by 0 bases and 3 bases, with 5 bases remaining between them.

The rearrangement joins TRBV12-3 or TRBV12-4 to TRBJ2-3; D is unclear. The V gene lost 10 bases and the J gene lost 3 bases, with 8 bases spanning the gap. The CDR3 runs 11 residues. CDR3 sequence (DNA): TGTGCCATCGGAGAGACAGATACGCAGTATTTT. Its protein product is CAIGETDTQYF.

This clonotype showed up just once. The chain uses TRBV9 and TRBJ2-1; 7 nucleotides line up with TRBD1. The CDR3 spans 15 residues. V was clipped by 6 bases and J by 7 bases; unmatched bases: 13. Looked up from germline, CDR1 is SGDLS and CDR2 is YYNGEE. The CDR3 DNA follows: TGTGCCAGCACCTCTCGTGACAGGGCCGAAAATGAGCAGTTCTTC. It codes for CASTSRDRAENEQFF.

The DNA of the CDR3 is TGTGCCAGCAGCCTCACAGGGGAGAGGGGAAACACCATATATTTT. Translating it yields CASSLTGERGNTIYF. The chain is built from TRBV25-1 and TRBJ1-3, with 7 nucleotides matching TRBD1. With V trimmed by 6 bases and J by 4 bases, 9 bases remained unmatched. The CDR3 runs 15 residues. The germline gives CDR1 MGHDK, CDR2 SYGVNS.

The CDR3: CASSTGQVANYGYTF. CDR3 coding DNA: TGTGCCAGCAGTACGGGACAGGTAGCTAACTATGGCTACACCTTC. The chain is built from TRBV6-5 and TRBJ1-2; 8 bases are shared with TRBD1. This CDR3 has 15 residues. Germline values: CDR1 MNHEY, CDR2 SVGAGI. With 5 bases clipped from V and 0 bases from J, the junction kept 5 bases outside the gene matches.

This sequence joins TRBV7-9 and TRBJ2-2; 7 bases fit TRBD1. The CDR3 is 14 residues long. Germline CDR1 is SEHNR and CDR2 is FQNEAQ (reference sequence). The V gene end was trimmed by 5 bases and the J gene end by 6 bases; junction bases not matched to a gene: 6. CDR3 nucleotide sequence: TGTGCCAGCAGCCCTAACAGGGGAGCCGGGGAGCTGTTTTTT. Amino acids: CASSPNRGAGELFF.

The sample holds many counts of this clonotype. The rearrangement uses TRBV9 and TRBJ1-2, with D hard to call. Germline CDR1 reads SGDLS; CDR2 reads YYNGEE. The CDR3 length is 13 residues. The V and J ends lost 0 bases and 0 bases respectively, with 3 bases between them. For the CDR3, the DNA is TGTGCCAGCAGCGTAGGGACTAACTATGGCTACACCTTC. Its translation: CASSVGTNYGYTF.

Remarks on this clonotype: With a much larger clone just one base away, this may be a read error. The V call is TRBV29-1, the J call TRBJ1-3; D unclear. The germline CDR1 and CDR2 sequences are SQVTM and ANQGSEA. V gave up 2 bases and J gave up 1 base, with 6 bases separating them. The CDR3 runs 13 residues. CDR3 sequence reads: CSVERESGNTIYF. The CDR3 DNA sequence: TGCAGCGTTGAACGGGAGTCTGGAAACACCATATATTTT.

This clonotype was picked up many times. The rearrangement links TRBV10-3 to TRBJ1-1; D is unclear. Deletions cut 2 bases from V and 3 bases from J, with 7 bases between. CDR1 is ENHRY and CDR2 is SYGVKD in the germline V gene. There are 13 residues in the CDR3. The CDR3, as DNA: TGTGCCATCAGTGAGGAGGTATACACTGAAGCTTTCTTT. Its translation: CAISEEVYTEAFF.

This clonotype came up a few times. V gene TRBV11-2 combines with J gene TRBJ2-1; 11 bases align to TRBD2. CDR3 length equals 16 residues. V was pared by 5 bases and J by 10 bases, with 13 bases of the junction left unmatched. Germline values: CDR1 SGHAT, CDR2 FQNNGV. The DNA for the CDR3 is TGTGCCAGCAGCCCCAGGTGGCTAGCGGGGGGCGGGGAGCAGTTCTTC. It translates to CASSPRWLAGGGEQFF.

This clonotype was seen at least ten times. The chain combines TRBV29-1 with TRBJ2-7; tentatively, D is TRBD2 (6 bases). Germline assignment: CDR1 SQVTM and CDR2 ANQGSEA. Trimming shortened V by 3 bases and J by 0 bases, and 12 bases separated the two germline ends. The CDR3 spans 14 residues. CDR3 nucleotides: TGCAGCGTTGAGGTCCCGGGGGACTCCTACGAGCAGTACTTC. It specifies CSVEVPGDSYEQYF.

This clonotype was counted ten times or more. The rearrangement uses TRBV4-2 and TRBJ1-5; TRBD1 is a possible D gene (5 bases). The CDR3 consists of 15 residues. V was clipped by 1 base and J by 9 bases, with 16 bases between them. The V gene's germline CDR1 is LGHNA and CDR2 YNFKEQ. The chain's CDR3 is CASSQGAGRPGPQHF. As DNA, the CDR3 is TGTGCCAGCAGCCAAGGTGCAGGGCGGCCCGGGCCCCAGCATTTT.

There are many counts of this clonotype. V and J are TRBV7-8 and TRBJ1-6; weak D call: TRBD1 (6 bases). V lost 1 base, J lost 18 bases, and 22 bases lay in between. Germline loops: CDR1 SGHVS, CDR2 FQNEAQ. CDR3 size: 15 residues. CDR3 sequence reads: CASSLGNGGLGGSHF. As DNA, the CDR3 is TGTGCCAGCAGCTTAGGGAATGGTGGGCTAGGGGGGAGCCACTTT.

This clonotype is judged medium-sized. The chain couples TRBV20-1 to TRBJ2-3; D possibly corresponds to TRBD2 (6 bases). The CDR3 sequence is 15 residues long. Germline values: CDR1 DFQATT, CDR2 SNEGSKA (reference sequence). V gave up 0 bases and J gave up 2 bases, with 12 bases separating them. CDR3 residues: CSARDGRTYTDTQYF. For the CDR3, the DNA is TGCAGTGCTAGAGATGGGAGGACCTACACAGATACGCAGTATTTT.

This sequence joins TRBV3-1 and TRBJ1-3; no reliable D call. The CDR3 loop spans 15 amino acids. Germline CDR1 and CDR2: LGHDT and YNNKEL (reference sequence). V dropped 0 bases and J dropped 0 bases, with 6 bases sitting between them. CDR3 DNA: TGTGCCAGCAGCCAAGACAGAGGCTCTGGAAACACCATATATTTT. Translation: CASSQDRGSGNTIYF.

This chain uses TRBV11-3 with TRBJ1-4, with a possible D match to TRBD1 (5 bases). The CDR3 loop spans 15 amino acids. With 6 bases removed from V and 0 bases from J, the gap between germline ends came to 11 bases. CDR1 is SGHNT and CDR2 is YENEEA in the germline V gene. In DNA form, the CDR3 reads TGTGCCAGCAGTTCCGGGACGTCAACTAATGAAAAACTGTTTTTT. Encoded protein: CASSSGTSTNEKLFF.

J is TRBJ2-7 and V is TRBV5-1, with 12 bases matching TRBD2. J lost 3 bases, V lost 0 bases, and 1 base had no gene match. The CDR3 contains 15 residues. The germline CDR1 and CDR2 sequences are SGHRS and YFSETQ. In DNA form, the CDR3 reads TGCGCCAGCAGCTTGGGGACTAGCGGGGTCTACGAGCAGTACTTC. This gives the protein CASSLGTSGVYEQYF.

V and J are TRBV28 and TRBJ1-1; 8 nucleotides align to TRBD1. Germline assignment: CDR1 MDHEN and CDR2 SYDVKM. The CDR3 consists of 14 residues. With V trimmed by 2 bases and J by 8 bases, 7 bases remained unmatched. In DNA, the CDR3 is TGTGCCAGCAGTTTAAGACAGGGGCCGGACGAAGCTTTCTTT. Residues: CASSLRQGPDEAFF.

This clonotype was observed at least ten times. The chain combines TRBV4-3 with TRBJ2-3; TRBD2 aligns across 9 bases. CDR3 length equals 16 residues. V lost 4 bases to trimming and J lost 5 bases; unmatched junction nucleotides: 10. Germline values: CDR1 LGHNA, CDR2 YSLEER. CDR3 protein: CASSRYPSGEGDTQYF. In DNA, the CDR3 is TGCGCCAGCAGCCGGTATCCTAGCGGGGAGGGAGATACGCAGTATTTT.

This clonotype occurred many times. The chain has TRBV6-2 or TRBV6-3 and TRBJ1-5; 9 bases are shared with TRBD1. Trimming took 5 bases from V and 5 from J; bases not matched to a gene: 10. The CDR3 has 16 residues. Germline V gene sequence: CDR1 MNHEY, CDR2 SVGEGT. DNA for the CDR3: TGTGCCAGCAGTCCCGGACAGGGGTATAGGTATCAGCCCCAGCATTTT. Its protein is CASSPGQGYRYQPQHF.

This chain links TRBV7-3 with TRBJ2-1; 7 nucleotides line up with TRBD2. CDR1 is SGHTA and CDR2 is FQGTGA in the germline V gene. The CDR3 loop spans 14 amino acids. J lost 8 bases, V lost 4 bases, and 8 bases had no gene match. The CDR3 spells CASSSQGLGDEQFF. In DNA, the CDR3 is TGTGCCAGCAGCTCCCAAGGACTAGGGGATGAGCAGTTCTTC.

The chain links TRBV4-2 to TRBJ2-1; 9 bases agree with TRBD2. V was pared by 6 bases and J by 7 bases, with 1 base of the junction left unmatched. Per germline, CDR1 LGHNA and CDR2 YNFKEQ. CDR3 length: 12 residues. Here the CDR3 DNA reads TGTGCCAGCAGGCGGGGGGGAAATGAGCAGTTCTTC. Its translation is CASRRGGNEQFF.

This clonotype has a handful of counts. The rearrangement uses TRBV27 and TRBJ2-6, with D unresolved. This CDR3 contains 16 residues. The ends were cut back, 5 bases at V and 2 bases at J, with 13 bases in the middle. From germline, CDR1 is MNHEY and CDR2 SMNVEV (reference sequence). The CDR3 DNA follows: TGTGCCAGCAGTCCCCACCCCTTAGCTGGGGCCAACGTCCTGACTTTC. Its protein is CASSPHPLAGANVLTF. Full variable domain (remainder filled in from reference TRBV27 and TRBJ2-6): EAQVTQNPRYLITVTGKKLTVTCSQNMNHEYMSWYRQDPGLGLRQIYYSMNVEVTDKGDVPEGYKVSRKEKRNFPLILESPSPNQTSLYFCASSPHPLAGANVLTFGAGSRLTVL.

There are a few counts of this clonotype. The CDR3 protein is CSVGAGPYEQYF. The CDR3 DNA reads TGCAGCGTTGGGGCAGGGCCTTACGAGCAGTACTTC. The V and J genes are TRBV29-1 and TRBJ2-7; possibly TRBD1 for D (5 bases). CDR1 and CDR2 from the germline V gene are SQVTM and ANQGSEA. Trimming took off 4 bases at V and 4 bases at J, with 11 bases between the two ends. The CDR3 has 12 residues.